This is a list of T cell receptor beta chains from one sample in a study of CD8+CD57+ T cells in acquired aplastic anemia. A single record per CDR3 protein comes from TCRdb applying MiXCR to the reads. Of 400,000 to 600,000 distinct CDR3 sequences in the sample, 25% to 40% were seen once. The material sequenced was sorted CD4+, CD8+, or CD8+CD57+ T cells (not recorded which) from PBMCs. Receptors were obtained from a human donor with aplastic anemia. Each CDR3 is given with its conserved first and last residue. D genes are given only for firm matches. Some rows mark clone size as missing; the rest say once, few, many or name a class of expanded clone.

abundance,v_gene,d_gene,j_gene,CDR3nt,CDR3aa
many,TRBV6-1,-,TRBJ2-7,TGTGCCAGCAGTGACCCGGGACACTACGAGCAGTACTTC,CASSDPGHYEQYF
few,TRBV12-3/TRBV12-4,-,TRBJ1-4,TGTGCCAGCAGATGGGGACCTAATGAAAAACTGTTTTTT,CASRWGPNEKLFF
many,TRBV24-1,-,TRBJ2-5,TGTGCCACCAGTGATCTCCAGACAGGCGCCCAAGAGACCCAGTACTTC,CATSDLQTGAQETQYF
-,TRBV12-3/TRBV12-4,TRBD1,TRBJ2-7,TGTGCCAGCGCCGGGACAGGATTCTACGAGCAGTACTTC,CASAGTGFYEQYF
many,TRBV29-1,-,TRBJ1-6,TGCAGCGTCGGGACGGAACTCAATTCACCCCTCCACTTT,CSVGTELNSPLHF
once,TRBV5-1,-,TRBJ2-3,TGCGCCAGCAGCTTGGATTCTGGAGGGGCAGATACGCAGTATTTT,CASSLDSGGADTQYF
many,TRBV10-3,TRBD2,TRBJ2-7,TGTGCCATCAGTGATCTAGCGGGATCCTACGAGCAGTACTTC,CAISDLAGSYEQYF
many,TRBV24-1,-,TRBJ2-2,TGTGCCACCTCTCCAGAGCGCTCCGGGGAGCTGTTTTTT,CATSPERSGELFF
-,TRBV12-3/TRBV12-4,-,TRBJ1-2,TGTGCCAGCAGCTTAGCGGGTGCAGGCAGCCTTAACTATGGCTACACCTTC,CASSLAGAGSLNYGYTF
-,TRBV19,TRBD1,TRBJ2-5,TGTGCCAGTAGTACTTCCGGGACAGGGTCTTTGGAGACCCAGTACTTC,CASSTSGTGSLETQYF
-,TRBV6-2/TRBV6-3,-,TRBJ1-2,TGTGCCAGCAGCAGATGGACACGAACCGCAGATGGCTACACCTTC,CASSRWTRTADGYTF
once,TRBV25-1,TRBD2,TRBJ2-7,TGTGCCAGTCTGCGGGGGTACGAGCAGTACTTC,CASLRGYEQYF
many,TRBV5-1,TRBD1,TRBJ2-7,TGCGCCAGCAGCGTAGGACAGGGTGGGCACGAGCAGTACTTC,CASSVGQGGHEQYF
once,TRBV11-1,TRBD2,TRBJ2-3,TGTGCCAGCAGCGCAAAACCGGGACTAGCGTTTGATACGCAGTATTTT,CASSAKPGLAFDTQYF
-,TRBV5-5,-,TRBJ1-4,TGTGCCAGCAGCGCAATCTCGAGGGAGGGAGAAAAACTGTTTTTT,CASSAISREGEKLFF
many,TRBV19,TRBD1,TRBJ1-1,TGTGCCAGTAGGGACAGGGTAAAAACTGAAGCTTTCTTT,CASRDRVKTEAFF
many,TRBV12-3/TRBV12-4,-,TRBJ2-7,TGTGCCAGCAGTTTATCAGGGAATGCCTACGAGCAGTACTTC,CASSLSGNAYEQYF
-,TRBV2,-,TRBJ2-2,TGTGCCAGCCGAGGGTCGGGTCGCGCCGGGGAGCTGTTTTTT,CASRGSGRAGELFF
-,TRBV6-5,TRBD2,TRBJ2-1,TGTGCCAGCAGTTACCCCCCGGGGGGCAATGAGCAGTTCTTC,CASSYPPGGNEQFF
-,TRBV5-1,TRBD1,TRBJ2-1,TGCGCCAGCAGCCGACAGGGGGCGCAGGGTGAGCAGTTCTTC,CASSRQGAQGEQFF
few,TRBV29-1,TRBD1,TRBJ2-1,TGCAGCTTGGACAGGGGAGAGCAGTTCTTC,CSLDRGEQFF
many,TRBV7-2,TRBD1,TRBJ1-2,TGTGCCAGCAGCTTAGAATGGGACAGGGGGTCTGGCTACACCTTC,CASSLEWDRGSGYTF
many,TRBV25-1,-,TRBJ2-5,TGTGCCAGCAGTGCCCCCCCGGGGGCCAGGGAAGAGACCCAGTACTTC,CASSAPPGAREETQYF
many,TRBV2,-,TRBJ1-1,TGTGCCAGCAGCCTCCACTCACGGACGGCGAACACTGAAGCTTTCTTT,CASSLHSRTANTEAFF
-,TRBV7-6,-,TRBJ2-1,TGTGCCAGCAGCTTAGCAGGGGACAAGATCAATGAGCAGTTCTTC,CASSLAGDKINEQFF
many,TRBV25-1,-,TRBJ2-3,TGTGCCAGCAGTGAATTCGGACCAGATACGCAGTATTTT,CASSEFGPDTQYF
few,TRBV5-1,-,TRBJ1-3,TGCGCCAGCAGCTTGTCGTCAGGCGCTAGATACCCGAGCTCTGGAAACACCATATATTTT,CASSLSSGARYPSSGNTIYF
few,TRBV11-1,-,TRBJ2-1,TGTGCCAGCAGCTCTAGAGGGGGGACGGGGGACAATGAGCAGTTCTTC,CASSSRGGTGDNEQFF
-,TRBV9,-,TRBJ1-5,TGTGCCAGCAGCGTCTGGGGGAATCAGCCCCAGCATTTT,CASSVWGNQPQHF